A selection of T cell receptor beta chains follows, all from one sample in a study of cytomegalovirus exposure and HLA in healthy donors. TCRdb's copy holds only in-frame clones and misses some; the assay was immunoSEQ multiplex PCR. The sample records 95,000 to 150,000 clones, over 75% being singletons. Sequencing was done on a sample of PBMCs. These TCRs come from a man younger than 45 in good health and CMV-seronegative. Each CDR3 is given with its conserved first and last residue. A D gene is named only where the DNA matches it firmly. Clone sizes are given selectively: once, few, many, or a class where the clone is expanded.

CDR3 DNA,CDR3 protein,J gene,clone size,V gene,D gene
TGTGCCACCAGCAGAGGTGGGCGGGGGGGCACAGATACGCAGTATTTT,CATSRGGRGGTDTQYF,TRBJ2-3,.,TRBV15,TRBD2
TGTGCCTGGAGGGTTACAGGGGGCGCCTACACCGGGGAGCTGTTTTTT,CAWRVTGGAYTGELFF,TRBJ2-2,.,TRBV30,TRBD1
TGTGCCAGTAGTCCCGGACAGCCGAACACCGGGGAGCTGTTTTTT,CASSPGQPNTGELFF,TRBJ2-2,.,TRBV19,.
TGTGCCAGCAGCTTAGATCCGGGAAACACCGGGGAGCTGTTTTTT,CASSLDPGNTGELFF,TRBJ2-2,.,TRBV11-3,.
TGTGCCAGCAGCTTAGATGTACAGCATTCCGACGAGCAGTACTTC,CASSLDVQHSDEQYF,TRBJ2-7,.,TRBV11-3,.
TGCGCCAGCAGTCTGAATCCGGGAGCTAACTATGGCTACACCTTC,CASSLNPGANYGYTF,TRBJ1-2,.,TRBV5-1,.
TGTGCCAGCAGTTACTCGGGCGGGGAACAGCCCCAGCATTTT,CASSYSGGEQPQHF,TRBJ1-5,.,TRBV6-6,.
TGTGCCAGCAGCTTAATGACATTAGGGAACACTGAAGCTTTCTTT,CASSLMTLGNTEAFF,TRBJ1-1,.,TRBV5-5,.
TGTGCCAGCAGCCCTCGGACATCCAGCTCTGGAAACACCATATATTTT,CASSPRTSSSGNTIYF,TRBJ1-3,.,TRBV9,.
TGTGCCAGCAGCGGGTACAGGGGGCAAACTGGAAACACCATATATTTT,CASSGYRGQTGNTIYF,TRBJ1-3,.,TRBV11-2,TRBD1
TGTGCCAGCAGCCAAGCCCGTAGCCCAGATACGCAGTATTTT,CASSQARSPDTQYF,TRBJ2-3,.,TRBV14,.
TGCGCCAGCAGCTTGAGGGGGATGGAAACCAATGAGCAGTTCTTC,CASSLRGMETNEQFF,TRBJ2-1,.,TRBV5-1,.
TGTGCCAGCAGTGTAACAGGGCTCGGCACCGGGGAGCTGTTTTTT,CASSVTGLGTGELFF,TRBJ2-2,few,TRBV2,.
TGTGCCAGCAGCTTAGCGCAGGGCACAGCCTATGGCTACACCTTC,CASSLAQGTAYGYTF,TRBJ1-2,.,TRBV7-8,.
TGTGCCAGCAGTCCCCATCGGGGGGCCAATCAGCCCCAGCATTTT,CASSPHRGANQPQHF,TRBJ1-5,.,TRBV6-5,.
TGCAGCGTGACAGGTCCGGGGGAGACCCAGTACTTC,CSVTGPGETQYF,TRBJ2-5,.,TRBV29-1,.
TGCGCCAGCAGCCCCCTCGGGACAGGGGATATTTTCACAGATACGCAGTATTTT,CASSPLGTGDIFTDTQYF,TRBJ2-3,.,TRBV5-1,TRBD1
TGTGCCAGCAGCCCACCTGGGGACACAGTATGGATTGGCTACACCTTC,CASSPPGDTVWIGYTF,TRBJ1-2,.,TRBV4-2,.
TGTGCCAGCAGCTTAGCCGGGACTGAGGGCCACGAGCAGTACTTC,CASSLAGTEGHEQYF,TRBJ2-7,.,TRBV7-2,.
TGTGCCAGCAGTTTTCGGGGACAGGGCTTAAATGGCTACACCTTC,CASSFRGQGLNGYTF,TRBJ1-2,.,TRBV27,TRBD1
TGTGCCAGCCGAATGGGCACAGGGGGGACCTACGAGCAGTACTTC,CASRMGTGGTYEQYF,TRBJ2-7,.,TRBV6-5,TRBD1
TGTGCCTGGAGTGTATGGGGGGGGGAGCAGTACTTC,CAWSVWGGEQYF,TRBJ2-7,.,TRBV30,TRBD2
TGTGCCAGCAGTCCCGGGACAGGGGTCAATCAGCCCCAGCATTTT,CASSPGTGVNQPQHF,TRBJ1-5,.,TRBV27,TRBD1
TGCGCCAGCAGCCCTGGGGGGGGGCAGGAGAATGAGCAGTTCTTC,CASSPGGGQENEQFF,TRBJ2-1,few,TRBV4-3,.
TGTGCCAGCAGCTTAGGGGGGACTGACAATCAGCCCCAGCATTTT,CASSLGGTDNQPQHF,TRBJ1-5,once,TRBV7-2,.
TGTGCCAGCAGCGCCGGGACAGGGGGCAATAGAAACACCATATATTTT,CASSAGTGGNRNTIYF,TRBJ1-3,.,TRBV11-2,TRBD1
TGTGCCAGCAGCCAGGGAAACAGGGGGCATGGCTACACCTTC,CASSQGNRGHGYTF,TRBJ1-2,few,TRBV14,TRBD1
TGTGCCAGCAGCCAGATTCGGGGGGGCCTGGGGAATGAGCAGTTCTTC,CASSQIRGGLGNEQFF,TRBJ2-1,.,TRBV11-2,TRBD2
TGTGCCAGCAGCTCAGGCGGGCTAGCGGGGGGCGTCACAGATACGCAGTATTTT,CASSSGGLAGGVTDTQYF,TRBJ2-3,.,TRBV9,TRBD2
TGCGCCAGCAGCCTGGACAGGGCAACAGACGGCTACACCTTC,CASSLDRATDGYTF,TRBJ1-2,.,TRBV5-1,TRBD1
TGTGCCAGTAGTATATTGGGGACAGGGGGCGATCAGCCCCAGCATTTT,CASSILGTGGDQPQHF,TRBJ1-5,.,TRBV19,TRBD1
TGTGCCAGCAGGGTGGACAGGTCTAACTATGGCTACACCTTC,CASRVDRSNYGYTF,TRBJ1-2,.,TRBV2,TRBD1
TGTGCCAGCAGCATAGACAGGGCCGGTGGGGCCAACGTCCTGACTTTC,CASSIDRAGGANVLTF,TRBJ2-6,.,TRBV9,TRBD1
TGTGCCAGCAGTGAAGGGGCAGGGGGCCGATACGAGCAGTACTTC,CASSEGAGGRYEQYF,TRBJ2-7,.,TRBV6-1,TRBD1
TGCGCCAGCAGCTTGTTCTACAGGGGACCTAATGAAAAACTGTTTTTT,CASSLFYRGPNEKLFF,TRBJ1-4,.,TRBV5-1,TRBD1
TGTGCCAGCAGCCTCAAAGGACTAGCGGGGGCCGATACGCAGTATTTT,CASSLKGLAGADTQYF,TRBJ2-3,once,TRBV5-6,TRBD2
TGCGCCAGCAGCTTTGGTGGGGGCGAAGCTACGCAGTATTTT,CASSFGGGEATQYF,TRBJ2-3,.,TRBV5-1,.
TGTGCCAGCAGCCCCGTCTCCATCCCAGGGGGAGGGAACACTGAAGCTTTCTTT,CASSPVSIPGGGNTEAFF,TRBJ1-1,.,TRBV7-6,TRBD1
TGTGCCTGCAGTGAGGTAGCTCAGCCCCAGCATTTT,CACSEVAQPQHF,TRBJ1-5,.,TRBV6-1,.
TGCGCCAGCAAGGAGGGGGCCTCCCCCCTCTACGAGCAGTACTTC,CASKEGASPLYEQYF,TRBJ2-7,.,TRBV10-2,.
TGTGCCAGCAGCCCGAGGGGGTCCTTAGGCTACACCTTC,CASSPRGSLGYTF,TRBJ1-2,once,TRBV11-2,.
TGTGCCAGCAGCTCACCGGGGGAGGGGCCGGGAAACACCATATATTTT,CASSSPGEGPGNTIYF,TRBJ1-3,.,TRBV11-2,.
TGTGCCACCAGCAGAGGTAGGGACACGGATCCTAATGAAAAACTGTTTTTT,CATSRGRDTDPNEKLFF,TRBJ1-4,.,TRBV15,.
TGTGCCAGCAGAGTCCCCAGTGGCGAGGACAATCAGCCCCAGCATTTT,CASRVPSGEDNQPQHF,TRBJ1-5,.,TRBV28,.
TGCGCCAGCAGCTTACACCCCCCCCCGGGACTAAGGAATGAGCAGTTCTTC,CASSLHPPPGLRNEQFF,TRBJ2-1,.,TRBV5-1,TRBD2